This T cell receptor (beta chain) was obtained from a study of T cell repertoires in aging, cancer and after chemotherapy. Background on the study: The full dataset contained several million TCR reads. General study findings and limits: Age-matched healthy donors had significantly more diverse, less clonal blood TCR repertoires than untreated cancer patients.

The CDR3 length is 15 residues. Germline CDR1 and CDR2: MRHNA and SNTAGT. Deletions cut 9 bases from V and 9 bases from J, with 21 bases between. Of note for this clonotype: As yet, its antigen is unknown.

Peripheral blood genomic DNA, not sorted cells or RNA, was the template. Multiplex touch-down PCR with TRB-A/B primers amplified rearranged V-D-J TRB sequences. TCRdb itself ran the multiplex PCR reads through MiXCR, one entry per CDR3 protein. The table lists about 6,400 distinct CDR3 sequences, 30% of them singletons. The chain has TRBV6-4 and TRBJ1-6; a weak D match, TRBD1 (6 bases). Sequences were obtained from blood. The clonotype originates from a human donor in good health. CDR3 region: CASRGETGTSSPLHF. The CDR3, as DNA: TGTGCCAGTAGGGGTGAGACAGGAACGAGTTCACCCCTCCACTTT.